Listed below are T cell receptor beta chains from one sample, sequenced in a study of T cell responses to AZD1222 COVID-19 vaccine. Profiled with immunoSEQ multiplex PCR; TCRdb holds only in-frame clones, not every one. Among some 96,000 clones listed, 80% to 95% were seen once. Material: peripheral blood, obtained on day 0 of AZD1222 vaccination. These TCRs come from an adult in good health. CDR3s include the opening cysteine and the closing phenylalanine or tryptophan. The D gene is left open where the match is weak. Size values are once, few and many counts, or a class for expanded clones, and some rows have none.

V	D	size	J	DNA	CDR3
TRBV27	TRBD2	NA	TRBJ2-1	TGTGCCAGCAGTCCACCCCAGGAGCGGGAGGACTACAATGAGCAGTTCTTC	CASSPPQEREDYNEQFF
TRBV7-2	NA	NA	TRBJ1-5	TGTGCCAGCAGCTTAGTTGAGGGCCAGCCCCAGCATTTT	CASSLVEGQPQHF
TRBV7-9	NA	NA	TRBJ2-3	TGTGCCAGCAGCTTAACATCTAGCACAGATACGCAGTATTTT	CASSLTSSTDTQYF
TRBV7-8	TRBD2	NA	TRBJ2-7	TGTGCCAGCAGCCTACGGACTAGCGAGTCGCCCTACGAGCAGTACTTC	CASSLRTSESPYEQYF
TRBV7-9	NA	NA	TRBJ2-2	TGTGCCAGCAGCTTAGTACTACATAGCGGGGAGCTGTTTTTT	CASSLVLHSGELFF
TRBV28	NA	NA	TRBJ1-6	TGTGCCAGCAGTCTTCGGGCGCAGGGTGTTGATTCACCCCTCCACTTT	CASSLRAQGVDSPLHF
TRBV4-2	NA	NA	TRBJ1-1	TGTGCCAGCAGCCACACAGCGAACACTGAAGCTTTCTTT	CASSHTANTEAFF
TRBV6-5	NA	NA	TRBJ2-6	TGTGCCAGCAGTTTAGGACACGGCTCTGGGGCCAACGTCCTGACTTTC	CASSLGHGSGANVLTF
TRBV27	TRBD1	NA	TRBJ2-7	TGTGCCAGCAGTCTTCGGGACAGTCTTCTTTACGAGCAGTACTTC	CASSLRDSLLYEQYF
TRBV4-2	NA	few	TRBJ2-2	TGTGCCAGCAGCCAACCCGGGAGACACACCGGGGAGCTGTTTTTT	CASSQPGRHTGELFF
TRBV18	NA	NA	TRBJ1-2	TGTGCCAGCTCCGCAAGGCAGGAGGGCTGGAGGGATGGCTACACCTTC	CASSARQEGWRDGYTF
TRBV5-5	NA	NA	TRBJ1-1	TGTGCCAGCAACCCCCGACCGGATGACCCCTACACTGAAGCTTTCTTT	CASNPRPDDPYTEAFF
TRBV7-2	NA	NA	TRBJ2-1	TGTGCCAGCAGCCAGGAGGGGGGCCAGTGGAGTGAGCAGTTCTTC	CASSQEGGQWSEQFF
TRBV30	NA	NA	TRBJ2-1	TGTGCCTGGAAGAAGACCCATCAATACAATGAGCAGTTCTTC	CAWKKTHQYNEQFF